This T cell receptor beta chain was recovered during a study of Tregs in tolerant kidney transplant recipients. General study points: Few patients were studied, so findings need validation in larger groups.

Profiling relied on immunoSEQ multiplex PCR, and the TCRdb table lists in-frame clones only, not all of them. The data show about 31,000 clones, and the top ten clones hold approximately 1.7%. V lost 1 base and J lost 7, with 10 bases in between. The CDR3 sequence is 13 residues long. Germline V gives CDR1 SGHTA, CDR2 FQGNSA. Recipients received nonmyeloablative bone marrow transplants from related graft donors, with transient mixed chimerism. On this clone: Its target is not known. The read ends 3 residues early relative to the CDR3; the germline J gene fills the gap.

The origin of this receptor is a human patient who received a combined kidney and bone marrow transplant. Some T cells may originate from the graft donor. Sequencing was performed on CD4+ T cells from blood (PBMCs), taken 24 months after the transplant. V usage is TRBV7-2 and J usage is TRBJ2-5; weak D call: TRBD1 (5 bases). CDR3 bases read: TGTGCCAGCAGCTTAGAAGGGGCGGCGACC. Its protein is CASSLEGAAT. The entire CDR3 reads CASSLEGAATQYF.